This passage covers 27 T cell receptor beta chains from one sample sequenced in a study of CD8 T cells in Susac syndrome. With random hexamers, reverse transcription was performed on about 0.5 to 1 ug of RNA. TCRdb analysed the immunoSEQ multiplex PCR reads with MiXCR anew, one entry per CDR3 protein. The sample shows 84,000 or so distinct CDR3 sequences, over 90% of them seen only once. Source material: CD8+ T cells from PBMCs. All receptors come from a human donor with Susac syndrome.

J is TRBJ1-5 and V is TRBV5-1, with D perhaps matching TRBD1 (5 bases). The ends were cut back, 0 bases at V and 7 bases at J, with 14 bases in the middle. Germline assignment: CDR1 SGHRS and CDR2 YFSETQ. CDR3 length: 15 amino acids. The CDR3, as DNA: TGCGCCAGCAGCTTGGAGGCAGGGATGGGGCAGCCCCAGCATTTT. It codes for CASSLEAGMGQPQHF.

The chain recombines TRBV20-1 with TRBJ2-4; D possibly corresponds to TRBD2 (5 bases). The V end was cut by 8 bases, the J end by 0 bases, with 11 bases between. The CDR3 covers 13 residues. CDR1 and CDR2 from the germline V gene are DFQATT and SNEGSKA (reference sequence). Here the CDR3 DNA reads TGCAGTCTTAGGCGGGTAGCCAAAAACATTCAGTACTTC. The encoded protein is CSLRRVAKNIQYF.

The chain recombines TRBV3-1 with TRBJ2-7; D call uncertain. The V gene's germline CDR1 is LGHDT and CDR2 YNNKEL (reference sequence). The CDR3 sequence is 15 residues long. V dropped 4 bases and J dropped 5 bases, with 18 bases sitting between them. CDR3 DNA sequence: TGTGCCAGCAGCCTCGATTCCCAGAGCCCCCACGAGCAGTACTTC. This encodes CASSLDSQSPHEQYF.

V gene TRBV6-4 combines with J gene TRBJ2-2; 7 nucleotides agree with TRBD1. CDR3 size: 13 residues. CDR1 MRHNA and CDR2 SNTAGT come from the germline V gene. Unmatched junction bases numbered 3, after V lost 4 bases and J lost 7 bases. CDR3 sequence (DNA): TGTGCCAGCAGTGCGACAGGGAACGGGGAGCTGTTTTTT. Amino acid sequence: CASSATGNGELFF.

The genes are TRBV20-1 and TRBJ2-7; D gene unclear. Germline V CDR1 and CDR2: DFQATT, SNEGSKA (reference sequence). The CDR3 has 14 amino acids. Trimming removed 4 bases from V and 3 bases from J, with 16 bases in between. The CDR3: CSATPSDGYYEQYF. In DNA form, the CDR3 reads TGCAGTGCTACACCCTCCGACGGCTACTACGAGCAGTACTTC.

The chain has TRBV19 and TRBJ1-1; tentative D call: TRBD1 (6 bases). Trimming stripped 1 base from V and 6 bases from J, with 6 bases between. The CDR3 is 12 amino acids. From germline, CDR1 is LNHDA and CDR2 SQIVND (reference sequence). CDR3 bases: TGTGCCAGTAGTATAGGGGGGCCTGAAGCTTTCTTT. This gives the protein CASSIGGPEAFF.

The rearrangement joins TRBV6-5 to TRBJ2-3, with 9 bases matching TRBD2. Per the germline V gene, CDR1 is MNHEY and CDR2 is SVGAGI. This CDR3 is 15 amino acids long. With 2 bases clipped from V and 4 bases from J, the junction kept 4 bases outside the gene matches. CDR3 in amino acids: CASSYGGRAPDTQYF. The CDR3 DNA sequence: TGTGCCAGCAGTTACGGCGGGAGGGCCCCAGATACGCAGTATTTT.

Remarks on this clonotype: The CDR3 end shows no conserved phenylalanine or tryptophan, and so a read error is likely. V usage is TRBV20-1 and J usage is TRBJ2-5; D perhaps matches TRBD2 (5 bases). V was pared by 5 bases and J by 4 bases, with 23 bases between. Germline values: CDR1 DFQATT, CDR2 SNEGSKA (reference sequence). The CDR3 consists of 16 residues. CDR3 loop: CSAQPDYLRSRETQYL. The CDR3 nucleotides are TGCAGTGCTCAACCCGACTATTTACGGAGCAGAGAGACCCAGTACTTG.

V and J are TRBV15 and TRBJ1-5; D gene ambiguous. V lost 0 bases and J lost 3, with 3 bases in between. CDR1 is LNHNV, CDR2 YYDKDF, per germline (reference sequence). This CDR3 contains 13 residues. The CDR3 bases are TGTGCCACCAGCAGAGAGGACAATCAGCCCCAGCATTTT. As protein: CATSREDNQPQHF. The full variable domain, rest sourced from reference TRBV15 and TRBJ1-5, is DAMVIQNPRYQVTQFGKPVTLSCSQTLNHNVMYWYQQKSSQAPKLLFHYYDKDFNNEADTPDNFQSRRPNTSFCFLDIRSPGLGDTAMYLCATSREDNQPQHFGDGTRLSIL.

The CDR3 loop reads CASSKGRGPYEQYF. DNA of the CDR3: TGTGCCAGCAGCAAGGGGCGGGGTCCCTACGAGCAGTACTTC. The chain joins TRBV13 to TRBJ2-7; the D gene is possibly TRBD2 (6 bases). This CDR3 has 14 amino acids. Trimming stripped 5 bases from V and 2 bases from J, with 13 bases between. In germline, CDR1 is PRHDT, CDR2 FYEKMQ (reference sequence).

V gene TRBV27 combines with J gene TRBJ2-1; 11 nucleotides align to TRBD2. The CDR3 sequence is 15 residues long. Germline V gene sequence: CDR1 MNHEY, CDR2 SMNVEV (reference sequence). Trimming took 3 bases from V and 2 from J; bases not matched to a gene: 0. The CDR3 spells CASSLTSGTYNEQFF. The CDR3, as DNA: TGTGCCAGCAGTTTGACTAGCGGGACCTACAATGAGCAGTTCTTC.

The chain links TRBV20-1 to TRBJ1-5; the D gene is possibly TRBD1 (5 bases). The V end lost 6 bases, the J end lost 4 bases, and 16 bases lay between the germline ends. This CDR3 region has 14 residues. The germline V gene encodes CDR1 DFQATT and CDR2 SNEGSKA (reference sequence). The CDR3 spells CSAIDSGPNQPQHF. Here the CDR3 DNA reads TGCAGTGCCATTGACAGCGGGCCAAATCAGCCCCAGCATTTT.

The chain joins TRBV30 to TRBJ1-2; 12 bases line up with TRBD1. The CDR3 contains 13 residues. The junction had 1 base not matched to a gene; V was cut back by 5 bases and J by 3 bases. The germline CDR1 and CDR2 sequences are GTSNPN and SVGIG (reference sequence). Here the CDR3 DNA reads TGTGCCTGGGGGACAGGGGGCGACTATGGCTACACCTTC. It codes for CAWGTGGDYGYTF.

This chain joins TRBV20-1 and TRBJ1-5; D might be TRBD1 (5 bases). This CDR3 has 16 amino acids. Trimming removed 3 bases from V and 3 bases from J, with 18 bases in between. In germline, CDR1 is DFQATT, CDR2 SNEGSKA (reference sequence). CDR3 sequence (DNA): TGCAGTGCTAGCCAGCCTCGACGGGACCTCAATCAGCCCCAGCATTTT. This codes for CSASQPRRDLNQPQHF.

The chain couples TRBV11-2 to TRBJ2-7; D gene unclear. Trimming pared 3 bases from V and 0 bases from J, leaving 3 bases between. Per germline, CDR1 SGHAT and CDR2 FQNNGV. The CDR3 is 12 amino acids. CDR3: CASSFSSYEQYF. The CDR3 DNA reads as TGTGCCAGCAGCTTTAGCTCCTACGAGCAGTACTTC.

This clonotype was counted a few times. The rearrangement joins TRBV9 to TRBJ2-1, with D unclear. The V gene's germline CDR1 is SGDLS and CDR2 YYNGEE. Trimming cost V 0 bases and J 1 base, with 11 bases left between them. This CDR3 is 16 amino acids long. CDR3: CASSVGGGNSYNEQFF. CDR3 sequence (DNA): TGTGCCAGCAGCGTAGGAGGCGGAAATTCCTACAATGAGCAGTTCTTC.

The genes are TRBV6-2 or TRBV6-3 and TRBJ2-2; 10 positions match TRBD2. Looked up from germline, CDR1 is MNHEY and CDR2 is SVGEGT. This CDR3 comprises 14 residues. Trimming removed 4 bases from V and 5 bases from J; junction bases left unmatched: 1. The DNA for the CDR3 is TGTGCCAGCAGTTTGACTAGCGGGACCGGGGAGCTGTTTTTT. Translating gives CASSLTSGTGELFF.

V usage is TRBV29-1 and J usage is TRBJ2-2; 10 positions agree with TRBD1. CDR1 SQVTM and CDR2 ANQGSEA come from the germline V gene. CDR3 size: 14 residues. J lost 4 bases, V lost 4 bases, and 3 bases had no gene match. The CDR3 nucleotides are TGCAGCGTTGGTGGGACAGGGGTCACCGGGGAGCTGTTTTTT. Protein: CSVGGTGVTGELFF.

The rearrangement uses TRBV5-1 and TRBJ2-5; TRBD2 agrees at 10 bases. There are 17 residues in the CDR3. V shed 3 bases and J 5 bases; nucleotides not matched to a gene: 13. Germline values: CDR1 SGHRS, CDR2 YFSETQ. The DNA for the CDR3 is TGCGCCAGCAGCTATAGTCCGTCTAGCGGGAGTATGGAGACCCAGTACTTC. Its translation is CASSYSPSSGSMETQYF.

This clonotype has a single count. The chain couples TRBV27 to TRBJ2-7; TRBD1 aligns across 7 bases. The CDR3 contains 15 residues. Germline V gene sequence: CDR1 MNHEY, CDR2 SMNVEV (reference sequence). The trim removed 6 bases at V and 2 bases at J, leaving 10 bases unmatched. The CDR3 here is CASSQRGLKTYEQYF. Here the CDR3 DNA reads TGTGCCAGCAGCCAAAGGGGGCTTAAGACCTACGAGCAGTACTTC.

The rearrangement uses TRBV24-1 and TRBJ2-2; 7 bases are shared with TRBD2. Germline V gives CDR1 KGHDR, CDR2 SFDVKD. This CDR3 contains 18 residues. The trim removed 7 bases at V and 1 base at J, leaving 14 bases unmatched. CDR3 in amino acids: CATSHDGASGRNTGELFF. The CDR3 coding sequence is TGTGCCACCAGCCACGACGGAGCTAGCGGAAGGAACACCGGGGAGCTGTTTTTT.

This chain joins TRBV9 and TRBJ2-1; TRBD2 matches 7 bases. This CDR3 is built from 16 residues. Germline V CDR1 and CDR2: SGDLS, YYNGEE. The trim removed 0 bases at V and 2 bases at J, leaving 5 bases unmatched. The CDR3 loop is CASSVVGGTAYNEQFF. The CDR3 coding sequence is TGTGCCAGCAGCGTAGTGGGGGGGACTGCCTACAATGAGCAGTTCTTC.

The chain recombines TRBV5-6 with TRBJ2-1, with 9 bases fitting TRBD2. Germline CDR1 is SGHDT and CDR2 is YYEEEE. The CDR3 sequence is 20 residues long. J gave up 8 bases and V 4 bases, and 25 bases lay outside the gene matches. The CDR3 reads CASSPVRTGETSGRGYEQFF. CDR3 nucleotide sequence: TGTGCCAGCAGCCCAGTCCGGACAGGTGAGACTAGCGGTCGAGGATATGAGCAGTTCTTC.

The V call is TRBV12-3 or TRBV12-4, the J call TRBJ2-7; 9 positions agree with TRBD2. After removal of 6 bases from V and 5 bases from J, the junction contained 11 bases not matched to a gene. The CDR3 covers 15 residues. The CDR3 DNA reads as TGTGCCAGCAGCCTAACCCGAGCGGGAGGTCACGAGCAGTACTTC. It translates to CASSLTRAGGHEQYF.

The J gene is TRBJ2-5, the V gene TRBV12-3 or TRBV12-4; TRBD1 aligns across 11 bases. The CDR3 consists of 13 residues. The V and J ends lost 7 bases and 4 bases, in that order; junction bases with no gene match: 2. CDR3 nucleotides: TGTGCCAGCACCGGGACAGGGGGAGAGACCCAGTACTTC. Translation gives CASTGTGGETQYF.

This chain connects TRBV6-2 or TRBV6-3 to TRBJ2-6; D not resolved. This CDR3 comprises 13 residues. Germline CDR1 MNHEY, CDR2 SVGEGT. The germline V and J ends were trimmed by 2 bases and 3 bases, with 2 bases remaining between them. As DNA, the CDR3 is TGTGCCAGCAGTTACGGTGGGGCCAACGTCCTGACTTTC. Its translation: CASSYGGANVLTF.

The rearrangement uses TRBV7-9 and TRBJ2-5; D is uncertain. From germline, CDR1 is SEHNR and CDR2 FQNEAQ (reference sequence). The ends were cut back, 10 bases at V and 2 bases at J, with 8 bases in the middle. The CDR3 extends over 11 amino acids. CDR3 nucleotide sequence: TGTGCCATCCTCAGACAAGAGACCCAGTACTTC. Protein product: CAILRQETQYF.